This TCR beta chain was observed in a study of T cell repertoires in cytomegalovirus infection. Study-wide results and limits: Clonotype analysis showed dominance of the ex vivo response by HLA-C-restricted CMV-specific TCR beta clonotypes. Cumulative public TCR beta family frequency identified CMV carriers with the relevant HLA.

Per germline, CDR1 DFQATT and CDR2 SNEGSKA (reference sequence). Trimming cost V 4 bases and J 2 bases, with 21 bases left between them. This CDR3 spans 17 amino acids. This clonotype was counted between two and nine times. The antigen remains unidentified. TCRdb ran MiXCR on the reads and lists one entry per CDR3 protein. The sample holds hundreds of thousands of distinct CDR3 sequences; about 17% are singletons and the top ten take 9.5% to 15%. Material: PBMCs. The receptor comes from a human donor in good health (CMV status not recorded). Some clones in this sample may be carry-over from other donors' samples. The V call is TRBV20-1, the J call TRBJ1-5; D might be TRBD1 (5 bases). CDR3 amino acids: CSAKNRRGGIGNQPQHF. CDR3 in DNA: TGCAGTGCTAAAAACAGGAGAGGAGGGATAGGCAATCAGCCCCAGCATTTT.